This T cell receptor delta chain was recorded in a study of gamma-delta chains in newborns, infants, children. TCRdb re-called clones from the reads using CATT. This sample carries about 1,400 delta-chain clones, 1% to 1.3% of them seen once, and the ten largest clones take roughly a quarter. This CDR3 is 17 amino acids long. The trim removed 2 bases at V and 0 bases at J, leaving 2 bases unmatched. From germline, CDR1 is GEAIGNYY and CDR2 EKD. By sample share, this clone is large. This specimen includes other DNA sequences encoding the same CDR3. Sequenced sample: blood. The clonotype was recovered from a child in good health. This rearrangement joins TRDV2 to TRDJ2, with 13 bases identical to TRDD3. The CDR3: CACDRLGDTTLTAQLFF. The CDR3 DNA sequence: TGTGCCTGTGACAGACTGGGGGATACGACTTTGACAGCACAACTCTTCTTT.